This T cell receptor (beta chain) comes out of a study of shared clonotypes between healthy human individuals. CDR1 is SNHLY, CDR2 FYNNEI, per germline. The CDR3 consists of 12 residues. V lost 6 bases, J lost 3 bases, and 9 bases lay in between. TCRdb's table, derived via immunoSEQ multiplex PCR, lists solely in-frame clones and lacks some. The sample carries roughly 1,100,000 clones, approximately 70% recorded once. The TCR comes from a man aged 18 to 30 in good health. The sample consisted of memory CD4+ T cells sorted from blood. Subset here: CD45RA-negative fraction. V and J are TRBV2 and TRBJ2-7; D is unclear. The CDR3 sequence is CASSRTRYEQYF. The CDR3 DNA reads as TGTGCCAGCAGCAGAACACGCTACGAGCAGTACTTC.